This is a list of T cell receptor beta chains from one sample in a study of T cell responses to AZD1222 COVID-19 vaccine. TCRdb's table, derived via immunoSEQ multiplex PCR, lists solely in-frame clones and lacks some. This sample has approximately 100,000 clones, with around 87% found just once. The input for sequencing was peripheral blood, taken on day 0 of AZD1222 vaccination. These receptor sequences come from an adult in good health. Both conserved end residues are part of each CDR3. A D gene is named only where the DNA matches it firmly. The size entry is marked missing in some rows and otherwise reads once, few, many or a size class.

j_call: TRBJ2-7
d_call: TRBD2
v_call: TRBV6-2/TRBV6-3
clone_size: NA
cdr3_aa: CASSPRTSGVFSYEQYF
cdr3_nt: TGTGCCAGCAGTCCGAGGACTAGCGGAGTCTTCTCCTACGAGCAGTACTTC

j_call: TRBJ2-1
d_call: TRBD2
v_call: TRBV9
clone_size: NA
cdr3_aa: CASSASSGIAYNEQFF
cdr3_nt: TGTGCCAGCAGCGCATCCAGCGGGATCGCCTACAATGAGCAGTTCTTC

j_call: TRBJ2-2
d_call: NA
v_call: TRBV6-4
clone_size: NA
cdr3_aa: CASSQERATALNTGELFF
cdr3_nt: TGTGCCAGCTCCCAGGAGCGGGCTACTGCCTTGAACACCGGGGAGCTGTTTTTT

j_call: TRBJ2-7
d_call: NA
v_call: TRBV5-6
clone_size: NA
cdr3_aa: CASSFRTASSYEQYF
cdr3_nt: TGTGCCAGCAGCTTCAGGACAGCAAGCTCCTACGAGCAGTACTTC

j_call: TRBJ1-6
d_call: NA
v_call: TRBV10-3
clone_size: NA
cdr3_aa: CAISEGTGNNSPLHF
cdr3_nt: TGTGCCATCAGTGAGGGTACAGGGAATAATTCACCCCTCCACTTT

j_call: TRBJ1-4
d_call: TRBD1
v_call: TRBV6-5
clone_size: NA
cdr3_aa: CASSSGTGFEKLFF
cdr3_nt: TGTGCCAGCAGCTCCGGGACAGGGTTTGAAAAACTGTTTTTT

j_call: TRBJ1-5
d_call: TRBD1
v_call: TRBV7-8
clone_size: NA
cdr3_aa: CASSKSGSGQGSQPQHF
cdr3_nt: TGTGCCAGCAGCAAATCCGGTAGCGGACAGGGCAGTCAGCCCCAGCATTTT

j_call: TRBJ1-4
d_call: NA
v_call: TRBV9
clone_size: NA
cdr3_aa: CASSVAQGNEKLFF
cdr3_nt: TGTGCCAGCAGCGTAGCACAGGGAAACGAAAAACTGTTTTTT

j_call: TRBJ2-4
d_call: TRBD1
v_call: TRBV2
clone_size: NA
cdr3_aa: CASSETPGQGERGAKNIQYF
cdr3_nt: TGTGCCAGCAGTGAAACCCCTGGGCAGGGGGAGAGAGGGGCCAAAAACATTCAGTACTTC

j_call: TRBJ1-4
d_call: NA
v_call: TRBV19
clone_size: few
cdr3_aa: CASSSRATNEKLFF
cdr3_nt: TGTGCCAGTAGTTCCCGTGCAACTAATGAAAAACTGTTTTTT

j_call: TRBJ2-2
d_call: NA
v_call: TRBV4-3
clone_size: NA
cdr3_aa: CASSQEVGNTGELFF
cdr3_nt: TGCGCCAGCAGCCAAGAGGTGGGAAACACCGGGGAGCTGTTTTTT

j_call: TRBJ2-3
d_call: NA
v_call: TRBV10-3
clone_size: NA
cdr3_aa: CAISDRREGLDTQYF
cdr3_nt: TGTGCCATCAGTGACCGGCGGGAAGGTTTGGATACGCAGTATTTT

j_call: TRBJ2-5
d_call: NA
v_call: TRBV5-1
clone_size: NA
cdr3_aa: CASSLSTGPQETQYF
cdr3_nt: TGCGCCAGCAGCTTGAGTACAGGGCCACAAGAGACCCAGTACTTC

j_call: TRBJ1-6
d_call: NA
v_call: TRBV6-5
clone_size: NA
cdr3_aa: CASRSVGNSPLHF
cdr3_nt: TGTGCCAGCAGAAGCGTCGGTAATTCACCCCTCCACTTT

j_call: TRBJ1-1
d_call: NA
v_call: TRBV30
clone_size: NA
cdr3_aa: CAWRGNTEAFF
cdr3_nt: TGTGCCTGGAGGGGCAACACTGAAGCTTTCTTT

j_call: TRBJ1-5
d_call: NA
v_call: TRBV28
clone_size: NA
cdr3_aa: CAINEVGRLWEPQHF
cdr3_nt: TGTGCCATCAATGAGGTCGGCCGCCTGTGGGAGCCCCAGCATTTT

j_call: TRBJ2-5
d_call: NA
v_call: TRBV3-1/TRBV3-2
clone_size: once
cdr3_aa: CASSGGETQYF
cdr3_nt: TGTGCCAGCAGCGGCGGAGAGACCCAGTACTTC

j_call: TRBJ1-6
d_call: NA
v_call: TRBV4-1
clone_size: once
cdr3_aa: CASSQMIITRDNSPLHF
cdr3_nt: TGCGCCAGCAGCCAAATGATTATAACCAGGGATAATTCACCCCTCCACTTT

j_call: TRBJ2-2
d_call: TRBD2
v_call: TRBV7-3
clone_size: once
cdr3_aa: CASSPSRLAGGDTGELFF
cdr3_nt: TGTGCCAGCAGCCCCTCGCGACTAGCGGGAGGCGACACCGGGGAGCTGTTTTTT

j_call: TRBJ2-1
d_call: NA
v_call: TRBV12-3/TRBV12-4
clone_size: NA
cdr3_aa: CASSFSREQFF
cdr3_nt: TGTGCCAGCAGTTTTAGTAGGGAGCAGTTCTTC

j_call: TRBJ2-7
d_call: NA
v_call: TRBV6-2/TRBV6-3
clone_size: NA
cdr3_aa: CASSVNSYEQYF
cdr3_nt: TGTGCCAGCAGCGTCAACAGCTACGAGCAGTACTTC

j_call: TRBJ1-6
d_call: NA
v_call: TRBV19
clone_size: NA
cdr3_aa: CASGGYNSPLHF
cdr3_nt: TGTGCCAGTGGGGGCTATAATTCACCCCTCCACTTT

j_call: TRBJ2-6
d_call: NA
v_call: TRBV4-2
clone_size: once
cdr3_aa: CASSQVSSGANVLTF
cdr3_nt: TGTGCCAGCAGCCAAGTGAGCTCTGGGGCCAACGTCCTGACTTTC

j_call: TRBJ1-2
d_call: TRBD1
v_call: TRBV7-9
clone_size: NA
cdr3_aa: CASSLEGGDGYTF
cdr3_nt: TGTGCCAGCAGCTTAGAAGGGGGCGATGGCTACACCTTC

j_call: TRBJ2-1
d_call: TRBD2
v_call: TRBV11-2
clone_size: once
cdr3_aa: CASSFLAGDGNEQFF
cdr3_nt: TGTGCCAGCAGCTTCCTAGCGGGAGATGGGAATGAGCAGTTCTTC

j_call: TRBJ2-7
d_call: NA
v_call: TRBV10-3
clone_size: NA
cdr3_aa: CAISGVNYEQYF
cdr3_nt: TGTGCCATCAGCGGGGTCAACTACGAGCAGTACTTC

j_call: TRBJ2-7
d_call: NA
v_call: TRBV5-1
clone_size: NA
cdr3_aa: CASSFGGSEQYF
cdr3_nt: TGCGCCAGCAGCTTCGGAGGGAGTGAGCAGTACTTC

j_call: TRBJ1-2
d_call: NA
v_call: TRBV11-2
clone_size: few
cdr3_aa: CASSGQGRGTGGYTF
cdr3_nt: TGTGCCAGCAGCGGCCAGGGACGGGGTACGGGTGGCTACACCTTC

j_call: TRBJ2-1
d_call: TRBD2
v_call: TRBV5-1
clone_size: once
cdr3_aa: CASRSGNTYNEQFF
cdr3_nt: TGCGCCAGCAGAAGCGGGAACACCTACAATGAGCAGTTCTTC

j_call: TRBJ2-2
d_call: NA
v_call: TRBV11-2
clone_size: once
cdr3_aa: CASSLDRGNRRGTGELFF
cdr3_nt: TGTGCCAGCAGCTTAGATCGCGGGAATCGACGAGGGACCGGGGAGCTGTTTTTT

j_call: TRBJ1-3
d_call: NA
v_call: TRBV3-1/TRBV3-2
clone_size: once
cdr3_aa: CASSQDQNSGNTIYF
cdr3_nt: TGTGCCAGCAGCCAAGATCAGAACTCTGGAAACACCATATATTTT

j_call: TRBJ1-1
d_call: NA
v_call: TRBV4-3
clone_size: NA
cdr3_aa: CASSPGGGGLNTEAFF
cdr3_nt: TGCGCCAGCAGCCCTGGGGGGGGCGGGTTAAACACTGAAGCTTTCTTT

j_call: TRBJ2-2
d_call: NA
v_call: TRBV7-9
clone_size: once
cdr3_aa: CASSSGRGTANTGELFF
cdr3_nt: TGTGCCAGCAGCTCCGGGAGGGGGACAGCGAACACCGGGGAGCTGTTTTTT

j_call: TRBJ2-5
d_call: TRBD2
v_call: TRBV3-1/TRBV3-2
clone_size: NA
cdr3_aa: CASSPGLAGIIETQYF
cdr3_nt: TGTGCCAGCAGCCCTGGACTAGCGGGAATCATAGAGACCCAGTACTTC

j_call: TRBJ2-7
d_call: NA
v_call: TRBV2
clone_size: once
cdr3_aa: CASLKARSYEQYF
cdr3_nt: TGTGCCAGCTTAAAAGCGAGGTCCTACGAGCAGTACTTC

j_call: TRBJ2-5
d_call: NA
v_call: TRBV5-4
clone_size: NA
cdr3_aa: CASSLAGVQETQYF
cdr3_nt: TGTGCCAGCAGCTTGGCAGGAGTGCAAGAGACCCAGTACTTC

j_call: TRBJ2-2
d_call: TRBD2
v_call: TRBV7-9
clone_size: NA
cdr3_aa: CASSLGLAGRTGELFF
cdr3_nt: TGTGCCAGCAGCTTAGGACTAGCGGGAAGGACCGGGGAGCTGTTTTTT

j_call: TRBJ2-1
d_call: TRBD2
v_call: TRBV12-3/TRBV12-4
clone_size: NA
cdr3_aa: CAGGLAGGEQFF
cdr3_nt: TGTGCCGGGGGACTAGCGGGCGGGGAGCAGTTCTTC

j_call: TRBJ2-7
d_call: NA
v_call: TRBV3-1/TRBV3-2
clone_size: NA
cdr3_aa: CASSPFLVSIDYEQYF
cdr3_nt: TGTGCCAGCAGCCCCTTTTTGGTTAGTATCGATTACGAGCAGTACTTC

j_call: TRBJ1-6
d_call: NA
v_call: TRBV12-3/TRBV12-4
clone_size: NA
cdr3_aa: CASSFGNSPLHF
cdr3_nt: TGTGCCAGCAGTTTCGGTAATTCACCCCTCCACTTT

j_call: TRBJ1-1
d_call: NA
v_call: TRBV19
clone_size: NA
cdr3_aa: CASSAPGRAFF
cdr3_nt: TGTGCCAGTAGTGCCCCTGGGCGAGCTTTCTTT

j_call: TRBJ1-4
d_call: NA
v_call: TRBV21-1
clone_size: NA
cdr3_aa: CASSKGRGTWEKLFF
cdr3_nt: TGTGCCAGCAGCAAAGGTCGGGGGACGTGGGAAAAACTGTTTTTT

j_call: TRBJ2-1
d_call: TRBD2
v_call: TRBV10-1
clone_size: NA
cdr3_aa: CASSELAGNNEQFF
cdr3_nt: TGCGCCAGCAGTGAACTAGCGGGAAACAATGAGCAGTTCTTC

j_call: TRBJ1-1
d_call: TRBD1
v_call: TRBV28
clone_size: NA
cdr3_aa: CASRPRQGSNTEAFF
cdr3_nt: TGTGCCAGCAGGCCAAGACAGGGATCGAACACTGAAGCTTTCTTT

j_call: TRBJ2-7
d_call: NA
v_call: TRBV7-9
clone_size: few
cdr3_aa: CASSPGLRYEQYF
cdr3_nt: TGTGCCAGCAGTCCGGGACTTCGCTACGAGCAGTACTTC